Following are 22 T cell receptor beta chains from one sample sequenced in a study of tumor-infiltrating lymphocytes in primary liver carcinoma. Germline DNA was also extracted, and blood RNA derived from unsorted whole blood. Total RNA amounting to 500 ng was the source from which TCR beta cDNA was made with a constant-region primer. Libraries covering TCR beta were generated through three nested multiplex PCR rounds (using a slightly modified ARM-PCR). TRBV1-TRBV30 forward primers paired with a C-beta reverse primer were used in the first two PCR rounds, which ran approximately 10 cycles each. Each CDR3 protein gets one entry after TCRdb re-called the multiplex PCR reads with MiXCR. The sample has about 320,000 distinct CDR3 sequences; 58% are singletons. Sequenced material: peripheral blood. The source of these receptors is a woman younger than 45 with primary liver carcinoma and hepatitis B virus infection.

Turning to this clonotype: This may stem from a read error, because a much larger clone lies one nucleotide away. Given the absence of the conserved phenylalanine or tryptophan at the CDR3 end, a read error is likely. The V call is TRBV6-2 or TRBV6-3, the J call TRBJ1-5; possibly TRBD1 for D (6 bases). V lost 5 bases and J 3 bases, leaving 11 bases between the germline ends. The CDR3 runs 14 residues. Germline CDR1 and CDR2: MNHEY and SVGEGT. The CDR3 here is CASSLTGHNQPQHY. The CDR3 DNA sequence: TGTGCCAGCAGTCTGACAGGCCACAATCAGCCCCAGCATTAT.

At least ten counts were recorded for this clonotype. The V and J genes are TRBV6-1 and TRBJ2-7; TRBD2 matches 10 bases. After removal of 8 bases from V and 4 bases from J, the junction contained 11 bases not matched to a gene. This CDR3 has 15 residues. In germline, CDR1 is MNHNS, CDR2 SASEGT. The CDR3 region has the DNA TGTGCCAGCGCCCAGCGGGAGGGCCGTGTTTACGAGCAGTACTTC. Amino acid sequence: CASAQREGRVYEQYF.

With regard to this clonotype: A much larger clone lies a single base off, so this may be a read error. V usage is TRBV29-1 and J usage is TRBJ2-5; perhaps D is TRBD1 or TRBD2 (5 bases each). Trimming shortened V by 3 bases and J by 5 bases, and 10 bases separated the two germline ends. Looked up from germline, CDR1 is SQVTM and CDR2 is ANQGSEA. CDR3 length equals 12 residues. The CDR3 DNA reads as TGCAGCGTTGAGTGGGACGGTGAGACCCAGTACTTC. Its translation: CSVEWDGETQYF.

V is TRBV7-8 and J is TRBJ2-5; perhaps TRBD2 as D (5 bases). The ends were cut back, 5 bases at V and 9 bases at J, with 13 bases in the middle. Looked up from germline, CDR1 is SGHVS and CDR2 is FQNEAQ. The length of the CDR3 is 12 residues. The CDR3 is CASSELAAAQYF. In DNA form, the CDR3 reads TGTGCCAGCAGCGAGCTAGCTGCGGCCCAGTACTTC.

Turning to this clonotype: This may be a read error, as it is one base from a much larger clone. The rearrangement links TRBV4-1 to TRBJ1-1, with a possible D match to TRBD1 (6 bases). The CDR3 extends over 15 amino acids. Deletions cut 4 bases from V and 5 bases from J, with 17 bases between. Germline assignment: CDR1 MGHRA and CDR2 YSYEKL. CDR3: CASSLTGRGGTEAFF. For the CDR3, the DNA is TGCGCCAGCAGCCTAACGGGCAGGGGTGGAACTGAAGCTTTCTTT.

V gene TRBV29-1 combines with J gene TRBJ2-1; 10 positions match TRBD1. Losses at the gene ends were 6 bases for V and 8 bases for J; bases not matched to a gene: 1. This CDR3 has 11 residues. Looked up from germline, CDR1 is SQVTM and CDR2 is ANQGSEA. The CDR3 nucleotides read TGCAGCGTAGGGACAGGGGATGAGCAGTTCTTC. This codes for CSVGTGDEQFF.

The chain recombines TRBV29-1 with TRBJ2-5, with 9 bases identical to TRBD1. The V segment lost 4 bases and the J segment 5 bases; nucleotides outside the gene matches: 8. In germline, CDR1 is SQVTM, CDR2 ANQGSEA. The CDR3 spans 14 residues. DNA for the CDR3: TGCAGCGTTGGGGGGACAGGGCTGGGGGAGACCCAGTACTTC. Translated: CSVGGTGLGETQYF.

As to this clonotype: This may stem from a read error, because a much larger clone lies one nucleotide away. CDR3 sequence: CSMTLLGSRGDTQYF. The CDR3 bases are TGCAGCATGACCCTTCTGGGGTCCCGGGGGGATACGCAGTATTTT. The genes are TRBV29-1 and TRBJ2-3, with D possibly TRBD2 on 6 matching bases. Germline-derived CDR1 and CDR2 are SQVTM and ANQGSEA. The CDR3 covers 15 residues. The V gene lost 8 bases and the J gene lost 6 bases, with 24 bases spanning the gap.

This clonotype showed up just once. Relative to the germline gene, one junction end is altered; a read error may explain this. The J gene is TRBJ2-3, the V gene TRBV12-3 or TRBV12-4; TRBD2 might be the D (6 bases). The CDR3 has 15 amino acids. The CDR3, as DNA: TGTGCCAACAGTTTAGTAGGCGGGATAGGAGATACGCAGTATTTT. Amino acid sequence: CANSLVGGIGDTQYF.

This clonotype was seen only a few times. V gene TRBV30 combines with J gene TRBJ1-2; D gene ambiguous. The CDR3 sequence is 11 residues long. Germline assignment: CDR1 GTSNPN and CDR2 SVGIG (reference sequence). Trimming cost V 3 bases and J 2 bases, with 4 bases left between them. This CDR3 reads CAWRSNYGYTF. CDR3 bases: TGTGCCTGGAGATCCAACTATGGCTACACCTTC.

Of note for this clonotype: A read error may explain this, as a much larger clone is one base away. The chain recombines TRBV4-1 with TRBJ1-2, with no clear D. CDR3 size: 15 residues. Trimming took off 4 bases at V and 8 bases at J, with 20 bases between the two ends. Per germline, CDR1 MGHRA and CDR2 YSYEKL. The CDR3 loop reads CASSLDKFDIIGYTF. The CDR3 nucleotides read TGCGCCAGCAGCCTGGATAAATTTGACATAATCGGCTACACCTTC.

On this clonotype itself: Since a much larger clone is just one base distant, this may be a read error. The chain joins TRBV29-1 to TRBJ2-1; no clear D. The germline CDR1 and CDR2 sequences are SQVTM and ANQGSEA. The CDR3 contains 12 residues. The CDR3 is CSVSLVYIEQFF. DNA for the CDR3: TGCAGCGTTTCTCTGGTTTACATTGAGCAGTTCTTC.

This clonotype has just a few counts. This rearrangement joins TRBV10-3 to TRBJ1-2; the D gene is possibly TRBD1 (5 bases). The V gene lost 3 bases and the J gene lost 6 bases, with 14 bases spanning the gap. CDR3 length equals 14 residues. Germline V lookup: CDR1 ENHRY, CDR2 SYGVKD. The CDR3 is CAISEDGGVDGYTF. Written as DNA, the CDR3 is TGTGCCATCAGTGAAGATGGAGGGGTTGATGGCTACACCTTC.

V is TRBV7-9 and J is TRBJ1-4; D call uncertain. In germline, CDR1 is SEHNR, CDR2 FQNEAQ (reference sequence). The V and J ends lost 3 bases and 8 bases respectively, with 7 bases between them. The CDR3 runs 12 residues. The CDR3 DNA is TGTGCCAGCAGCTTGGTGTCCGAAAAACTGTTTTTT. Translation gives CASSLVSEKLFF.

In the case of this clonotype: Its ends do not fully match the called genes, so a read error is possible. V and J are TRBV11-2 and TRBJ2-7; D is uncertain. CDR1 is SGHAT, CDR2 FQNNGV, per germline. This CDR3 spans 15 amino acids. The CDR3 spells CVSSLVPGTYYEQYF. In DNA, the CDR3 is TGTGTCAGCAGCTTAGTTCCTGGTACATACTACGAGCAGTACTTC.

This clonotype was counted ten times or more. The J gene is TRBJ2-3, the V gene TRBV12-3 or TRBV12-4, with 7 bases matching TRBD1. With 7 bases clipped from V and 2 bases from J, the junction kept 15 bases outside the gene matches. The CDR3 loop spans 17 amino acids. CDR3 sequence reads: CASTPSFGTANTDTQYF. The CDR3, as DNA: TGTGCCAGCACCCCGTCGTTCGGGACAGCAAACACAGATACGCAGTATTTT.

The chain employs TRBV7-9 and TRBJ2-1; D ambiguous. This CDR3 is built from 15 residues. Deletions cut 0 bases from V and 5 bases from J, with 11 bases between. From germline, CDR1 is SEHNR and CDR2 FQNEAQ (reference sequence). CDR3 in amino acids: CASSLAQYGHNEQFF. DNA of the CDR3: TGTGCCAGCAGCTTAGCTCAGTACGGGCACAATGAGCAGTTCTTC.

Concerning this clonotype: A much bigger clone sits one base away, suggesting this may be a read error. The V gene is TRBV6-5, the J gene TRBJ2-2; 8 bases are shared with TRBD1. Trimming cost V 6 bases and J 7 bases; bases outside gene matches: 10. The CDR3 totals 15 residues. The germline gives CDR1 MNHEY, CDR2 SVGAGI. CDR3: CASSPRTGRSGELFF. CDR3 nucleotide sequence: TGTGCCAGCAGCCCCCGGACAGGGCGGAGCGGGGAGCTGTTTTTT.

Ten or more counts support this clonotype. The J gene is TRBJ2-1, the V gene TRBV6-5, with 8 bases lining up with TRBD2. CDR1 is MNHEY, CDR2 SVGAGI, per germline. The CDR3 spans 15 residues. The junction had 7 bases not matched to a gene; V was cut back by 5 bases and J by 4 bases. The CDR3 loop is CASSVLAGAYNEQFF. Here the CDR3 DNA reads TGTGCCAGCAGTGTCCTAGCGGGTGCGTACAATGAGCAGTTCTTC.

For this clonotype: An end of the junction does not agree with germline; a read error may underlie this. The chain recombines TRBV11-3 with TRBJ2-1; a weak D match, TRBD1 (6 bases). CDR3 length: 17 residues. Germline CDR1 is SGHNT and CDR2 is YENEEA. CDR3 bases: TGTGCCATCAGCTTAGGGGTGTCTAGGGGGACATACAATGAGCAGTTCTTC. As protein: CAISLGVSRGTYNEQFF.

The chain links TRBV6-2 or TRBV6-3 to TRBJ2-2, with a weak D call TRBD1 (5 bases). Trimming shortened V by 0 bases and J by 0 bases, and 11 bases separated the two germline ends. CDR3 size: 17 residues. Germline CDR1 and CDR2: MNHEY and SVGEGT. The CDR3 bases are TGTGCCAGCAGTTACTCGATCGGACACTCGAACACCGGGGAGCTGTTTTTT. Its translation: CASSYSIGHSNTGELFF.

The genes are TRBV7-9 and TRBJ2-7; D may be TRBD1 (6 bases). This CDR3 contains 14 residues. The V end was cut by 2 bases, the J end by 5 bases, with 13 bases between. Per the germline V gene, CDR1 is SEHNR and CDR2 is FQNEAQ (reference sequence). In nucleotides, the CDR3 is TGTGCCAGCAGCTTACCCTTTGCAGGGGACGAGCAGTACTTC. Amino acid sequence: CASSLPFAGDEQYF.